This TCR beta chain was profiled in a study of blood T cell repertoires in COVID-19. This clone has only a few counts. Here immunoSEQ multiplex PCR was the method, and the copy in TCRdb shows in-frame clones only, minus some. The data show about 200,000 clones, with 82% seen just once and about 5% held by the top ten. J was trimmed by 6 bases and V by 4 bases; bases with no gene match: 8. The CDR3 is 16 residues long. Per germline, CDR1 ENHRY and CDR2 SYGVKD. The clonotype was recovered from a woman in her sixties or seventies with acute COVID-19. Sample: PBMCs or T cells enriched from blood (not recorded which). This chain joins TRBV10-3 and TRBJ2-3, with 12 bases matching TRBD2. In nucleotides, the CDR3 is TGTGCCATCAGTGGCCTAGCGGGGGGGGTCGGCGATACGCAGTATTTT. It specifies CAISGLAGGVGDTQYF.